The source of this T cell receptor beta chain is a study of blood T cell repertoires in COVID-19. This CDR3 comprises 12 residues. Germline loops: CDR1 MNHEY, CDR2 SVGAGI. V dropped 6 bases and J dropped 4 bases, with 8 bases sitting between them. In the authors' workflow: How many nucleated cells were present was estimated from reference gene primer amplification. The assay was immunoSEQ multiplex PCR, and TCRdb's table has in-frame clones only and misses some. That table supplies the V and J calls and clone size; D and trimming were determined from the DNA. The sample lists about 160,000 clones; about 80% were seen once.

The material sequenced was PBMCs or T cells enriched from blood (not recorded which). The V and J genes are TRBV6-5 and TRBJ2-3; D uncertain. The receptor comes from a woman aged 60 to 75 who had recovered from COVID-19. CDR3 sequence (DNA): TGTGCCAGCAGCGTCCCTCCAGATACGCAGTATTTT. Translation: CASSVPPDTQYF.